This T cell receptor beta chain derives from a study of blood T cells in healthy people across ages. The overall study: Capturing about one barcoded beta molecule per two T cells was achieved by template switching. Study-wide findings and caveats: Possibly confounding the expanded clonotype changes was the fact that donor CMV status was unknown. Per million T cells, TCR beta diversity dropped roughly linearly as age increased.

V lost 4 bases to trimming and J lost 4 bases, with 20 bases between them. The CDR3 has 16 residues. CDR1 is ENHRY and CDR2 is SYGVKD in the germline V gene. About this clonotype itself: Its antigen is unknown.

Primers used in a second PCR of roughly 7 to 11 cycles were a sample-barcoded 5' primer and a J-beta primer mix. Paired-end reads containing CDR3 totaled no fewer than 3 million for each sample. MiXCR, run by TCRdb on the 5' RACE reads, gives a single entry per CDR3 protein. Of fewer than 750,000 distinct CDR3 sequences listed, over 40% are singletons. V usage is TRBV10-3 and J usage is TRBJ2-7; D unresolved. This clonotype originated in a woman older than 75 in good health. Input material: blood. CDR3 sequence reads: CAISGDRDLPSYEQYF. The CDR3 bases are TGTGCCATCAGTGGTGATAGAGACTTGCCCTCTTACGAGCAGTACTTC.